This T cell receptor (beta chain) was captured by sequencing in a study of blood T cell repertoires in COVID-19. TCRdb keeps only in-frame clones here, not all; method: immunoSEQ multiplex PCR. The sample includes over 20,000 clones, about 88% of them seen just once. The sequence derives from a human donor in a cohort sampled during active COVID-19. The donor label of this sample is uncertain. The specimen was peripheral blood.

Written as DNA, the CDR3 is TGTGCCAGCAGCTTAGGACAGGGGGCGTACGAGCAGTACTTC. Translation: CASSLGQGAYEQYF. The chain couples TRBV9 to TRBJ2-7; TRBD1 aligns across 11 bases. The CDR3 sequence is 14 residues long. CDR1 is SGDLS, CDR2 YYNGEE, per germline. V gave up 4 bases and J gave up 4 bases; unmatched junction bases: 4.